This TCR beta chain was obtained from a study of shared clonotypes between healthy human individuals. CD45RA-negative memory and CD45RA+ naive subsets were split from the CD4+ cells. Clones were read by immunoSEQ multiplex PCR, and TCRdb kept only the in-frame ones, dropping some. Of about 1 million clones listed, roughly 75% were seen once; the top ten hold 1.5%. A few counts support this clone. The sequenced material came from memory CD4+ T cells sorted from blood. Subset noted: CD45RA-negative fraction. This receptor was identified in a man aged 18-30 years in good health.

CDR3 region: CASRDSPNSPLHF. In DNA form, the CDR3 reads TGTGCCAGCAGGGACAGCCCTAATTCACCCCTCCACTTT. The chain links TRBV2 to TRBJ1-6; TRBD1 is a possible D gene (6 bases). CDR3 size: 13 residues. The germline V gene has CDR1 SNHLY and CDR2 FYNNEI. V was cut by 6 bases and J by 6 bases, with 9 bases left in between.